One sample yielded the 22 T cell receptor beta chains listed below, sequenced in a study of preoperative IRX-2 immunotherapy in early breast cancer. The treatment here: preoperative locoregional IRX-2 cytokine immunotherapy. TCRdb's table, derived via immunoSEQ multiplex PCR, lists solely in-frame clones and lacks some. Here the sample spans 40,000 to 45,000 clones, 60% to 85% being singletons. The material was tumor tissue, obtained after IRX-2 immunotherapy. These receptors were taken from a human donor with breast cancer.

J is TRBJ2-7 and V is TRBV5-1, with 7 bases fitting TRBD1. Germline values: CDR1 SGHRS, CDR2 YFSETQ. This CDR3 is built from 15 residues. Trimming removed 4 bases from V and 2 bases from J; junction bases left unmatched: 9. CDR3 bases: TGCGCCAGCAGCAAGGTCATAGGGGGCCCCTACGAGCAGTACTTC. As protein: CASSKVIGGPYEQYF.

This clone has more than one count but fewer than ten. V gene TRBV5-1 combines with J gene TRBJ2-3; a weak D match, TRBD2 (5 bases). The CDR3 has 14 amino acids. V was shortened by 4 bases and J by 2 bases, with 11 bases between the two germline ends. Germline lookup yields CDR1 SGHRS and CDR2 YFSETQ. CDR3 protein: CASSKGLLTDTQYF. CDR3 nucleotide sequence: TGCGCCAGCAGCAAAGGACTTCTCACAGATACGCAGTATTTT.

This clone was counted between two and nine times. The chain couples TRBV28 to TRBJ2-7, with 7 bases fitting TRBD1. The CDR3 totals 16 residues. Germline lookup yields CDR1 MDHEN and CDR2 SYDVKM. V was pared by 6 bases and J by 0 bases, with 11 bases of the junction left unmatched. The chain's CDR3 is CASSLYLRDSSYEQYF. The CDR3 nucleotides are TGTGCCAGCAGCCTCTACCTAAGGGACAGCTCCTACGAGCAGTACTTC.

A few counts support this clone. V is TRBV7-1 and J is TRBJ1-2, with TRBD1 matching over 7 bases. TRBV7-1 is classed as an ORF, of uncertain function. V was pared by 6 bases and J by 6 bases, with 7 bases of the junction left unmatched. The CDR3 is made up of 13 amino acids. In DNA form, the CDR3 reads TGTGCCAGCAGTCTACAGGGGTCTGATGGCTACACCTTC. It yields the protein CASSLQGSDGYTF.

This clone was observed once. CDR3 region: CASSPWGQGNSYEQYF. In DNA, the CDR3 is TGTGCCAGCTCACCATGGGGGCAGGGAAACTCCTACGAGCAGTACTTC. The gene calls are TRBV18 and TRBJ2-7, with a tentative D call TRBD1 (6 bases). Deletions cut 2 bases from V and 0 bases from J, with 14 bases between. The CDR3 has 16 residues. In germline, CDR1 is KGHSH, CDR2 LQKENI.

The chain recombines TRBV11-3 with TRBJ1-3, with no clear D. This CDR3 spans 14 amino acids. The V end lost 4 bases, the J end lost 0 bases, and 7 bases lay between the germline ends. Germline CDR1 and CDR2: SGHNT and YENEEA. CDR3 region: CASSSLNSGNTIYF. The CDR3 DNA reads as TGTGCCAGCAGCTCGTTAAACTCTGGAAACACCATATATTTT.

This clone has only a few counts. V is TRBV11-3 and J is TRBJ1-2, with 9 bases lining up with TRBD1. Germline assignment: CDR1 SGHNT and CDR2 YENEEA. The CDR3 has 15 residues. The J segment lost 4 bases and the V segment lost 5 bases, leaving 8 bases of the junction unmatched. This CDR3 is CASSPRDRVGYGYTF. The CDR3 coding sequence is TGTGCCAGCAGCCCTCGGGACAGGGTCGGCTATGGCTACACCTTC.

The chain links TRBV29-1 to TRBJ2-3; 8 nucleotides align to TRBD2. V dropped 5 bases and J dropped 5; count of bases not matched to a gene: 6. CDR3 length equals 13 residues. The V gene's germline CDR1 is SQVTM and CDR2 ANQGSEA. DNA for the CDR3: TGCAGCGTTTCTCCGGGGGGGGTAGATACGCAGTATTTT. This sequence encodes CSVSPGGVDTQYF.

The chain uses TRBV7-5 and TRBJ2-3; the DNA was not compared with TRBD2, the D call given in the table. TRBV7-5 is a documented pseudogene. The CDR3 has 15 amino acids. The CDR3 spells CASSHNGLAADTQYF. The CDR3 nucleotides read TGTGCCAGCAGCCATAATGGGCTAGCCGCAGATACGCAGTATTTT.

This clone was detected only once. This chain links TRBV5-1 with TRBJ2-2; a possible D gene is TRBD2 (6 bases). The germline V and J ends were trimmed by 1 base and 2 bases, with 9 bases remaining between them. The CDR3 is 15 residues long. The germline CDR1 and CDR2 sequences are SGHRS and YFSETQ. The DNA of the CDR3 is TGCGCCAGCAGCTTGTCGGGGGTCAACACCGGGGAGCTGTTTTTT. This sequence encodes CASSLSGVNTGELFF.

There are a few counts of this clone. It is unclear where the CDR3 begins or ends on the DNA, so no DNA is shown, and the CDR3 is as TCRdb lists it. The CDR3 sequence: CASSRQSSTLGYTF. The chain recombines TRBV6-8 with TRBJ1-2; the D call of TRBD1 is as the table states it, not checked on the DNA. Inclusive of both ends, the CDR3 amounts to 14 amino acids. Germline V lookup: CDR1 MNHGY, CDR2 SAAAGT.

This chain joins TRBV6-4 and TRBJ2-7; TRBD2 matches 9 bases. There are 16 residues in the CDR3. V shed 3 bases, J shed 4 bases, and the junction held 10 bases outside the gene matches. CDR1 is MRHNA, CDR2 SNTAGT, per germline. CDR3 region: CASSEFASGVGYEQYF. CDR3 sequence (DNA): TGTGCCAGCAGTGAGTTTGCTAGCGGGGTCGGGTACGAGCAGTACTTC.

The table lists this clone with a few counts. The J gene is TRBJ1-2, the V gene TRBV28; D is ambiguous. Germline V lookup: CDR1 MDHEN, CDR2 SYDVKM. The V end lost 3 bases, the J end lost 2 bases, and 7 bases lay between the germline ends. The CDR3 covers 13 residues. This CDR3 is CASSFLGNYGYTF. The CDR3 region has the DNA TGTGCCAGCAGTTTCCTAGGGAACTATGGCTACACCTTC.

The chain carries TRBV22-1 and TRBJ1-4. TRBV22-1 is a pseudogene locus. The CDR3 is made up of 13 amino acids. The CDR3 loop is CASSDREGEKLFF. The CDR3 DNA reads as TGTGCCAGCAGTGACAGGGAGGGCGAAAAACTGTTTTTT.

The V gene is TRBV7-6, the J gene TRBJ2-1; 11 bases are shared with TRBD2. The length of the CDR3 is 18 residues. V was pared by 4 bases and J by 6 bases, with 14 bases of the junction left unmatched. Germline CDR1 is SGHVS and CDR2 is FNYEAQ. The CDR3 nucleotides read TGTGCCAGCAGCTCCCGACTAGCGGGACGGGCCCGGGGCAATGAGCAGTTCTTC. It specifies CASSSRLAGRARGNEQFF.

The chain links TRBV7-7 to TRBJ1-3; D is unclear. Deletions cut 5 bases from V and 4 bases from J, with 15 bases between. Germline V lookup: CDR1 SSHAT, CDR2 FNYEAQ (reference sequence). CDR3 length: 15 amino acids. CDR3 protein: CASSQAAGRGNTIYF. CDR3 sequence (DNA): TGTGCCAGCAGCCAGGCGGCAGGCAGAGGAAACACCATATATTTT.

The chain links TRBV19 to TRBJ1-2; perhaps TRBD1 as D (5 bases). The V end lost 1 base, the J end lost 8 bases, and 14 bases lay between the germline ends. Germline CDR1 and CDR2: LNHDA and SQIVND (reference sequence). The CDR3 loop spans 14 amino acids. In DNA form, the CDR3 reads TGTGCCAGTAGTATAGCAGGGAACCCCGGGGGCTACACCTTC. Amino acids: CASSIAGNPGGYTF.

This clone was seen a handful of times. The rearrangement links TRBV30 to TRBJ1-2; D is unclear. Germline-derived CDR1 and CDR2 are GTSNPN and SVGIG (reference sequence). This CDR3 is 13 amino acids long. Trimming removed 0 bases at V and 0 bases at J, with 5 bases between. Written as DNA, the CDR3 is TGTGCCTGGAGTGTTGAAGCTAACTATGGCTACACCTTC. Amino acids: CAWSVEANYGYTF. Supplemented by reference TRBV30 and TRBJ1-2, the full variable domain reads SQTIHQWPATLVQPVGSPLSLECTVEGTSNPNLYWYRQAAGRGLQLLFYSVGIGQISSEVPQNLSASRPQDRQFILSSKKLLLSDSGFYLCAWSVEANYGYTFGSGTRLTVV.

The gene calls are TRBV18 and TRBJ1-1; D is unclear. The germline V and J ends were trimmed by 3 bases and 7 bases, with 12 bases remaining between them. CDR1 KGHSH and CDR2 LQKENI come from the germline V gene. The length of the CDR3 is 13 residues. Here the CDR3 DNA reads TGTGCCAGCTCACCCCCAACCACCCTTGAAGCTTTCTTT. This codes for CASSPPTTLEAFF.

The V and J genes are TRBV5-1 and TRBJ1-2; the match to TRBD1 covers 11 bases. V gave up 0 bases and J gave up 3 bases; unmatched junction bases: 4. The CDR3 has 16 amino acids. Germline CDR1 and CDR2: SGHRS and YFSETQ. CDR3 nucleotide sequence: TGCGCCAGCAGCTTGGTGGGACAGGGGGACGACTATGGCTACACCTTC. Translated, it gives CASSLVGQGDDYGYTF. The full variable domain, rest sourced from reference TRBV5-1 and TRBJ1-2, is KAGVTQTPRYLIKTRGQQVTLSCSPISGHRSVSWYQQTPGQGLQFLFEYFSETQRNKGNFPGRFSGRQFSNSRSEMNVSTLELGDSALYLCASSLVGQGDDYGYTFGSGTRLTVV.

This clone came up a few times. J is TRBJ1-1 and V is TRBV19; 8 nucleotides agree with TRBD1. CDR3 length equals 15 residues. The ends lost 9 bases at V and 1 base at J; junction bases unmatched: 10. CDR1 is LNHDA and CDR2 is SQIVND in the germline V gene (reference sequence). DNA of the CDR3: TGTGCCAGCAAACGGACAGGGAATAAGAACACTGAAGCTTTCTTT. Translated: CASKRTGNKNTEAFF.

The V and J genes are TRBV15 and TRBJ1-3; 7 nucleotides line up with TRBD1. The V gene end was trimmed by 3 bases and the J gene end by 1 base; junction bases not matched to a gene: 12. In germline, CDR1 is LNHNV, CDR2 YYDKDF (reference sequence). The CDR3 is 18 amino acids. The chain's CDR3 is CATSSFTGTASSGNTIYF. The CDR3 DNA reads as TGTGCCACCAGCAGTTTCACCGGGACAGCTTCGTCTGGAAACACCATATATTTT.